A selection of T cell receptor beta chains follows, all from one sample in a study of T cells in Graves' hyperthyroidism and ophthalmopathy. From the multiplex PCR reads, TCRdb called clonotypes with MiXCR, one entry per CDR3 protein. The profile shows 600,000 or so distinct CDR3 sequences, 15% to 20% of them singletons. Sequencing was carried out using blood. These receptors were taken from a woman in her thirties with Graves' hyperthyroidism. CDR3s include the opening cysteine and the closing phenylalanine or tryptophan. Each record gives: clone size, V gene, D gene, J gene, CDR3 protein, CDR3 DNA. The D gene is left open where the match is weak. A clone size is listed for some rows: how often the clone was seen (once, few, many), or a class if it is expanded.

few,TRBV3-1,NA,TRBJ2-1,CASSHVSEQFF,TGTGCCAGCAGCCATGTATCTGAGCAGTTCTTC
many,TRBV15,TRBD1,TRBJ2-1,CATSNGTDYNEQFF,TGTGCCACCAGCAACGGGACAGATTACAATGAGCAGTTCTTC
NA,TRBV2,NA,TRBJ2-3,CASRGTRGPTSTDTQYF,TGTGCCAGCAGGGGGACTAGGGGGCCTACTAGCACAGATACGCAGTATTTT
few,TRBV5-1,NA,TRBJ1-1,CASSVDEGNTEAFF,TGCGCCAGCAGCGTTGACGAAGGTAACACTGAAGCTTTCTTT
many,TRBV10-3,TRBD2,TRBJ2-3,CATESGRESDTQYF,TGTGCCACTGAAAGCGGGAGAGAGTCGGATACGCAGTATTTT
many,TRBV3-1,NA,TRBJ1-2,CASSLGGSWSYSGYTF,TGTGCCAGCAGCCTTGGCGGCAGTTGGAGCTATAGTGGCTACACCTTC
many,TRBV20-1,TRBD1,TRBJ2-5,CSAIGQDHNVETQYF,TGCAGTGCTATCGGACAGGATCACAACGTGGAGACCCAGTACTTC
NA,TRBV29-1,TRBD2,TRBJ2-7,CSVNERGPPYEQYF,TGCAGCGTTAACGAGCGGGGACCCCCTTACGAGCAGTACTTC
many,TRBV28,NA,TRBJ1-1,CASSLRGASQKAFF,TGTGCCAGCAGTTTACGGGGTGCCTCGCAGAAAGCTTTCTTT
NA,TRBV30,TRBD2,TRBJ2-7,CAWSATGRKEQYF,TGTGCCTGGAGCGCGACCGGGAGGAAAGAGCAGTACTTC
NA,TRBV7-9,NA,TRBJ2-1,CASSLAIIREGRDEQFF,TGTGCCAGCAGCTTAGCGATAATTAGGGAAGGCAGGGATGAGCAGTTCTTC
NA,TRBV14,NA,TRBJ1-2,CASSRAGTTGGYTF,TGTGCCAGCAGCCGCGCAGGGACGACGGGTGGCTACACCTTC
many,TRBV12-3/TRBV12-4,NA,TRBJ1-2,CASSLFGSAGNGYTF,TGTGCCAGCAGTCTCTTCGGCTCGGCAGGGAATGGCTACACCTTC
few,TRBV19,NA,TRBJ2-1,CASKFEGVRGHNEQFF,TGTGCCAGTAAATTTGAGGGAGTCAGGGGTCACAATGAGCAGTTCTTC
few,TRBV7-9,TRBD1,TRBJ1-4,CASSSGGMVEKLFF,TGTGCCAGCAGCTCAGGGGGGATGGTGGAAAAACTGTTTTTT
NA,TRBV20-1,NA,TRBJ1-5,CSARDLGTSNQPQHF,TGCAGTGCTAGAGACCTAGGGACAAGCAATCAGCCCCAGCATTTT
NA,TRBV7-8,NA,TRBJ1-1,CASSPRAGRNTEAFF,TGTGCCAGCAGCCCCCGGGCGGGTAGGAACACTGAAGCTTTCTTT
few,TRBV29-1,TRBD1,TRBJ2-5,CSVESGTGGTETQYF,TGCAGCGTTGAGAGCGGGACAGGGGGTACGGAGACCCAGTACTTC
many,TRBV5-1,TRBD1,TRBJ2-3,CASSIGTGGTDTQYF,TGCGCCAGCAGCATCGGGACAGGGGGCACAGATACGCAGTATTTT
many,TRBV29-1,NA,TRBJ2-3,CSVRSRDTGTDTQYF,TGCAGCGTCAGAAGCCGGGACACCGGCACAGATACGCAGTATTTT
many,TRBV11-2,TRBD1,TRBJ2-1,CASSSGTGLYNEQFF,TGTGCCAGCAGCTCCGGGACAGGTTTGTACAATGAGCAGTTCTTC
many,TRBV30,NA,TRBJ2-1,CAWGTGGEQFF,TGTGCCTGGGGGACCGGGGGTGAGCAGTTCTTC
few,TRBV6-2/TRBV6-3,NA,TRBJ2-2,CASSYPEKRARTGELFF,TGTGCCAGCAGCTATCCAGAAAAGCGGGCGCGCACCGGGGAGCTGTTTTTT
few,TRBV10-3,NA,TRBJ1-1,CAISEGGPTEAFF,TGTGCCATCAGTGAGGGGGGGCCCACTGAAGCTTTCTTT
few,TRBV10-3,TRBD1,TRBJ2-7,CAISEPGQGREQYF,TGTGCCATCAGTGAGCCGGGACAGGGTCGGGAGCAGTACTTC
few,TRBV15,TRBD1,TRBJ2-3,CATSRPGQKTDTQYF,TGTGCCACCAGCAGACCGGGACAGAAAACAGATACGCAGTATTTT
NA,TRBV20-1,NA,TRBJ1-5,CSAKSPLSTDTQHF,TGCAGTGCTAAATCCCCCTTGAGCACAGATACGCAGCATTTT
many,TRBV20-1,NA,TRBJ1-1,CSAREAGAGSTTSEAFF,TGCAGTGCTAGGGAGGCCGGGGCAGGCTCCACAACTTCTGAAGCTTTCTTT
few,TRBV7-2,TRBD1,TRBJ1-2,CASRPGQGHLGYTF,TGTGCCAGCAGGCCCGGACAGGGCCATCTTGGCTACACCTTC
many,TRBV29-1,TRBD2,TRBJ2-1,CSVEDQGGRADNEQFF,TGCAGCGTTGAAGATCAAGGCGGGAGGGCCGATAATGAGCAGTTCTTC
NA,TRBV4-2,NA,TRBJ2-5,CASSLTGARAQETQYF,TGTGCCAGCAGCCTCACTGGGGCCAGGGCTCAAGAGACCCAGTACTTC
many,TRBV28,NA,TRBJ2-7,CASSFRGAGSRQEQYF,TGTGCCAGCAGTTTTAGAGGGGCAGGGAGCCGACAGGAGCAGTACTTC
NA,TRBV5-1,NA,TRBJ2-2,CASSFSGLSTGELFF,TGCGCCAGCAGCTTCTCGGGTTTAAGCACCGGGGAGCTGTTTTTT
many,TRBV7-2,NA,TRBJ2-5,CASSLGSGGGGGTQYF,TGTGCCAGCAGCTTAGGGTCCGGGGGAGGAGGGGGGACCCAGTACTTC
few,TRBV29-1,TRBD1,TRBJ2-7,CSVDTGGNEQYF,TGCAGCGTTGACACAGGGGGCAATGAGCAGTACTTC
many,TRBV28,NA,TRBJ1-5,CASAPKGDNQPQHF,TGTGCCAGCGCACCCAAGGGGGACAATCAGCCCCAGCATTTT
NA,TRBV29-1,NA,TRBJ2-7,CSAQVGNYEQYF,TGCAGCGCTCAGGTGGGGAACTACGAGCAGTACTTC
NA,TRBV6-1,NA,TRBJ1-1,CASSDLRTEAFF,TGTGCCAGCAGTGATCTTAGGACTGAAGCTTTCTTT
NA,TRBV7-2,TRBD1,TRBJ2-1,CASSSSQGGPVQFF,TGTGCCAGCAGCTCCTCACAGGGGGGACCGGTGCAGTTCTTC
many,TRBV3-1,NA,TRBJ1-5,CASSQGGGNNQPQHF,TGTGCCAGCAGCCAAGGCGGGGGAAACAATCAGCCCCAGCATTTT
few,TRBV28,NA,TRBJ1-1,CASQFMNTEAFF,TGTGCCAGCCAATTTATGAACACTGAAGCTTTCTTT
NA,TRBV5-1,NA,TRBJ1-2,CASSLRDLNYGYTF,TGCGCCAGCAGCCTGAGGGACTTGAACTATGGCTACACCTTC
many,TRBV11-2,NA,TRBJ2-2,CASSPRGSLPELFF,TGTGCCAGTTCGCCCCGGGGGTCCCTTCCGGAGCTGTTTTTT
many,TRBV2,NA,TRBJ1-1,CASSPGSWPEAFF,TGTGCCAGCAGTCCTGGGAGTTGGCCTGAAGCTTTCTTT
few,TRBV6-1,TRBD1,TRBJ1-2,CASSSPGQGGGGYTF,TGTGCCAGCAGTTCCCCTGGACAGGGAGGAGGCGGCTACACCTTC
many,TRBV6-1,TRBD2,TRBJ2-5,CASRHTSVDETQYF,TGTGCCAGCAGACACACTAGCGTCGACGAGACCCAGTACTTC
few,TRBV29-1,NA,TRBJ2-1,CSAGPATRNEQFF,TGCAGCGCCGGGCCCGCTACGCGGAATGAGCAGTTCTTC
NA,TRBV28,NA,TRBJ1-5,CASSLAGLSNQPQHF,TGTGCCAGCAGTTTAGCAGGTCTTAGCAATCAGCCCCAGCATTTT
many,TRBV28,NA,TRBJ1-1,CASSLLRGNTEAFF,TGTGCCAGCAGTTTATTAAGAGGGAACACTGAAGCTTTCTTT
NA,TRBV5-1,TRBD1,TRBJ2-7,CASSFEGGARDEQYF,TGCGCCAGCAGCTTCGAAGGGGGCGCTAGGGACGAGCAGTACTTC
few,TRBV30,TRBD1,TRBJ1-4,CARNSGTENEKLFF,TGTGCCCGAAACTCCGGGACAGAGAACGAAAAACTGTTTTTT
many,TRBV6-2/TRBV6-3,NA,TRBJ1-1,CASKSNQNTEAFF,TGTGCCAGCAAATCTAACCAGAACACTGAAGCTTTCTTT
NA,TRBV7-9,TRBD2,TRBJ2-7,CASSQAPGLADYEQYF,TGCGCCAGCAGCCAAGCCCCTGGGCTAGCGGATTACGAGCAGTACTTC
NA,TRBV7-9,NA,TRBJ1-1,CAGSLARAGLKGTEAFF,TGTGCCGGCAGCTTAGCCCGGGCAGGACTAAAGGGCACTGAAGCTTTCTTT
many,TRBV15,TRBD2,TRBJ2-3,CATSTRTSGPTDTQYF,TGTGCCACCAGCACCAGGACTAGCGGACCCACAGATACGCAGTATTTT
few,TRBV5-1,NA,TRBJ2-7,CASSLGVGNREQYF,TGCGCCAGCAGCTTGGGAGTAGGGAATCGCGAGCAGTACTTC
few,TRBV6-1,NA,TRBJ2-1,CASALGQINEQFF,TGTGCCTCCGCCCTAGGGCAAATCAATGAGCAGTTCTTC
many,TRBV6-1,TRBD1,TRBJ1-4,CASSPEWTGKLFF,TGTGCCAGCAGTCCTGAATGGACAGGCAAACTGTTTTTT
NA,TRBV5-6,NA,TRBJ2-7,CASSWGLGVSGEQYF,TGTGCCAGCAGCTGGGGGCTAGGAGTCTCGGGTGAGCAGTACTTC
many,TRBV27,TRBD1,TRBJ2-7,CASSLRSGGSYEQYF,TGTGCCAGCAGTTTAAGGTCAGGGGGCTCCTACGAGCAGTACTTC